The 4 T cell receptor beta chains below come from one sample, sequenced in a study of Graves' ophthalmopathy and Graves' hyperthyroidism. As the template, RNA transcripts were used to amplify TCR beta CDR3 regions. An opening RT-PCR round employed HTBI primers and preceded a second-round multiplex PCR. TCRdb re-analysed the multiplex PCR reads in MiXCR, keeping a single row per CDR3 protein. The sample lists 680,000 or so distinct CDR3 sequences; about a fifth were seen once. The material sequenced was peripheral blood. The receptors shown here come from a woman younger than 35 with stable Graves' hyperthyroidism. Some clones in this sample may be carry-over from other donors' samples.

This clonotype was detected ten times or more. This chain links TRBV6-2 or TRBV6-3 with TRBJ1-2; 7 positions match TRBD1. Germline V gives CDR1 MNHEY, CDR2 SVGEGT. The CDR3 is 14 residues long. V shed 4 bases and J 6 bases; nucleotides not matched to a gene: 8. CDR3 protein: CASSLIQGNDGYTF. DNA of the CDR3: TGTGCCAGCAGTTTAATACAGGGGAACGATGGCTACACCTTC.

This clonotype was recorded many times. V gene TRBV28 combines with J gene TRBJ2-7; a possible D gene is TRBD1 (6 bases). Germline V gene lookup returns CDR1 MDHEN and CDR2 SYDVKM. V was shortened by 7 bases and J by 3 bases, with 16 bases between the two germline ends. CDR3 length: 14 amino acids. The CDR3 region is CASTSGEGDYEQYF. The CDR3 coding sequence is TGTGCCAGCACTTCAGGGGAAGGGGACTACGAGCAGTACTTC.

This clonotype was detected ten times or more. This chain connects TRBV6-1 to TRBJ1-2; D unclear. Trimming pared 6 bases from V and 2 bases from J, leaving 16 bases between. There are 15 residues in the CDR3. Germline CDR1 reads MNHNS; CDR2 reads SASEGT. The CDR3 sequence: CASRVPGISNYGYTF. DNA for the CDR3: TGTGCCAGCAGGGTCCCCGGGATATCAAACTATGGCTACACCTTC.

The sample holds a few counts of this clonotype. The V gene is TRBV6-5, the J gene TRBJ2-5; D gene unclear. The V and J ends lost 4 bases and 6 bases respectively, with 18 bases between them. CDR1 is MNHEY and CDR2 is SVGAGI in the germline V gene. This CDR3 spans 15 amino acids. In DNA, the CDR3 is TGTGCCAGCAGTTTTGACCCGACCCCACAACAGACCCAGTACTTC. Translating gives CASSFDPTPQQTQYF.